These 26 T cell receptor beta chains share one sample of origin, sequenced in a study of blood T cells in healthy people across ages. Alongside a J-beta primer mix, a sample-barcoded 5' primer served in a second PCR lasting 7 to 11 cycles. MiXCR, applied by TCRdb to the 5' RACE reads, yields one record per CDR3 protein. The repertoire holds about 930,000 distinct CDR3 sequences, with 25% to 30% as singletons. These data are also associated with another study on T cells of mothers and their children.

The specimen sequenced was blood. These receptors came from a woman in her thirties or forties in good health.

J is TRBJ2-3 and V is TRBV28; a possible D gene is TRBD2 (5 bases). V lost 8 bases and J 1 base, leaving 16 bases between the germline ends. CDR1 and CDR2 (germline): MDHEN, SYDVKM. The CDR3 sequence is 15 residues long. CDR3 loop: CASAFYTGGTDTQYF. The CDR3 coding sequence is TGTGCCAGCGCCTTCTATACCGGGGGCACAGATACGCAGTATTTT.

This clonotype was counted between two and nine times. The J gene is TRBJ1-1, the V gene TRBV6-5; D not resolved. The CDR3 totals 16 residues. V lost 2 bases, J lost 8 bases, and 21 bases lay in between. Germline CDR1 MNHEY, CDR2 SVGAGI. In nucleotides, the CDR3 is TGTGCCAGCAGTTACACGGTAACTAGAGACCTGGGCGAAGCTTTCTTT. It yields the protein CASSYTVTRDLGEAFF.

This clonotype was observed a handful of times. This sequence joins TRBV20-1 and TRBJ1-1; no definite D call. The V gene lost 2 bases and the J gene lost 1 base, with 11 bases spanning the gap. The germline CDR1 and CDR2 sequences are DFQATT and SNEGSKA (reference sequence). The length of the CDR3 is 14 residues. The CDR3 loop is CSARPPGGNTEAFF. For the CDR3, the DNA is TGCAGTGCTAGACCCCCCGGAGGGAACACTGAAGCTTTCTTT.

This clonotype came up many times. The rearrangement links TRBV12-3 or TRBV12-4 to TRBJ1-1; D not certain. Trimming removed 6 bases at V and 1 base at J, with 18 bases between. The CDR3 contains 16 residues. This chain's CDR3 is CASSPLVPAGNTEAFF. CDR3 bases: TGTGCCAGCAGCCCACTTGTCCCGGCAGGGAACACTGAAGCTTTCTTT.

The genes are TRBV12-3 or TRBV12-4 and TRBJ1-2; D remains unclear. V lost 2 bases and J lost 7, with 17 bases in between. This CDR3 contains 15 residues. The CDR3 DNA is TGTGCCAGCAGTTTATCCCAGGCCGCCGGGAGTGGCTACACCTTC. Translating gives CASSLSQAAGSGYTF.

As to this clonotype: This clone may be a read error of a much larger clone one base away. The chain carries TRBV29-1 and TRBJ2-5, with 8 bases lining up with TRBD2. Germline-derived CDR1 and CDR2 are SQVTM and ANQGSEA. V lost 0 bases, J lost 11 bases, and 17 bases stayed unmatched. This CDR3 is 16 amino acids long. DNA of the CDR3: TGCAGCGTTGAAGATAGGCGGGGGGCCTTAGGGAATGAGCAGTACTTC. As protein: CSVEDRRGALGNEQYF.

In its sample, this clonotype was seen many times. J is TRBJ2-7 and V is TRBV7-6; 8 bases line up with TRBD1. V was clipped by 5 bases and J by 2 bases; unmatched bases: 5. The germline gives CDR1 SGHVS, CDR2 FNYEAQ. The CDR3 has 14 amino acids. CDR3 region: CASSPQGAAYEQYF. CDR3 bases: TGTGCCAGCAGCCCTCAGGGGGCCGCCTACGAGCAGTACTTC.

In the case of this clonotype: A much larger clone is a single base away; this may be a read error. The J gene is TRBJ2-5, the V gene TRBV7-3, with 12 nucleotides matching TRBD1. The junction had 7 bases not matched to a gene; V was cut back by 4 bases and J by 4 bases. Germline V gives CDR1 SGHTA, CDR2 FQGTGA. The CDR3 is 16 amino acids. CDR3 loop: CASSSAGQGARETQYF. The CDR3 DNA reads as TGTGCCAGCAGCTCCGCGGGACAGGGGGCGAGAGAGACCCAGTACTTC.

For this clonotype: A read error may produce the germline difference seen at one junction end. The V call is TRBV3-1, the J call TRBJ1-1; possible D gene TRBD1, 5 bases. CDR3 length: 13 residues. Germline V CDR1 and CDR2: LGHDT, YNNKEL (reference sequence). The CDR3 region has the DNA TGTGCCGGCAGCGCGCGGGGGTCCACTGAAGCTTTCTTT. Translated, it gives CAGSARGSTEAFF.

This chain uses TRBV28 with TRBJ1-5, with D perhaps matching TRBD1 (5 bases). From germline, CDR1 is MDHEN and CDR2 SYDVKM. The V end was cut by 6 bases, the J end by 2 bases, with 11 bases between. The CDR3 is made up of 14 amino acids. The CDR3 sequence: CASRPGGGNQPQHF. CDR3 DNA: TGTGCCAGCAGGCCCGGAGGGGGCAATCAGCCCCAGCATTTT.

This chain's CDR3 is CASSPGISAHEQYF. In DNA form, the CDR3 reads TGTGCCAGCTCACCAGGCATCTCTGCGCACGAGCAGTACTTC. The V gene is TRBV18, the J gene TRBJ2-7; D uncertain. Germline lookup yields CDR1 KGHSH and CDR2 LQKENI. This CDR3 is 14 amino acids long. Trimming pared 2 bases from V and 5 bases from J, leaving 13 bases between.

The CDR3 loop is CASSQVTATDTQYF. The CDR3 coding sequence is TGCGCCAGCAGCCAAGTCACAGCCACAGATACGCAGTATTTT. The chain recombines TRBV4-1 with TRBJ2-3; no clear D gene. Trimming pared 1 base from V and 2 bases from J, leaving 7 bases between. Looked up from germline, CDR1 is MGHRA and CDR2 is YSYEKL. This CDR3 contains 14 residues.

Turning to this clonotype: It may be a read error: a sequence one base away is much more abundant. The V gene is TRBV20-1, the J gene TRBJ2-1; 10 nucleotides match TRBD1. The germline gives CDR1 DFQATT, CDR2 SNEGSKA (reference sequence). V dropped 6 bases and J dropped 7; count of bases not matched to a gene: 12. This CDR3 region has 15 residues. CDR3 region: CSAWGGQGSVNEQFF. For the CDR3, the DNA is TGCAGTGCCTGGGGGGGACAGGGGTCGGTGAATGAGCAGTTCTTC.

This sequence joins TRBV28 and TRBJ1-1, with D perhaps matching TRBD1 (6 bases). Looked up from germline, CDR1 is MDHEN and CDR2 is SYDVKM. V lost 3 bases and J 2 bases, leaving 22 bases between the germline ends. The CDR3 sequence is 18 residues long. CDR3 DNA sequence: TGTGCCAGCAGTTTTGGATCGTACGGGGGGCTGTATAACACTGAAGCTTTCTTT. It is translated as CASSFGSYGGLYNTEAFF.

This chain uses TRBV7-2 with TRBJ1-1; D is unresolved. V was cut by 1 base and J by 3 bases, with 9 bases left in between. The germline V gene encodes CDR1 SGHTA and CDR2 FQGNSA. The CDR3 has 14 amino acids. The CDR3 nucleotides read TGTGCCAGCAGCTTAGAGGGTGGATACACTGAAGCTTTCTTT. Residues: CASSLEGGYTEAFF.

This clonotype was picked up a small number of times. V is TRBV12-3 or TRBV12-4 and J is TRBJ2-4, with 10 bases identical to TRBD1. The tail of the sequence fits TRBJ2-7 better, so the J call may be wrong. CDR3 length equals 14 residues. The CDR3 sequence is CASGLGQGSYEQYF. CDR3 sequence (DNA): TGTGCCAGCGGCCTGGGACAGGGGAGCTACGAGCAGTACTTC.

This clonotype was detected only a few times. The J gene is TRBJ2-2, the V gene TRBV7-3; D possibly corresponds to TRBD2 (6 bases). The CDR3 spans 19 residues. Germline V gene data show CDR1 as SGHTA and CDR2 as FQGTGA. V lost 8 bases, J lost 3 bases, and 28 bases lay in between. This CDR3 reads CASRLWARTTSTHTGELFF. In DNA, the CDR3 is TGTGCCAGCCGCCTCTGGGCCAGGACTACGTCCACACACACCGGGGAGCTGTTTTTT.

This clonotype was seen a handful of times. The rearrangement links TRBV7-9 to TRBJ1-2; 9 bases fit TRBD1. Germline V gives CDR1 SEHNR, CDR2 FQNEAQ (reference sequence). The V and J ends lost 4 bases and 2 bases, in that order; junction bases with no gene match: 11. This CDR3 comprises 17 residues. CDR3 sequence reads: CASSSGDRENLNYGYTF. The CDR3 coding sequence is TGTGCCAGCAGCTCTGGGGACAGGGAAAATTTAAACTATGGCTACACCTTC.

Details on this clonotype: A much more abundant neighbour one base away suggests this may be a read error. The J gene is TRBJ2-2, the V gene TRBV5-1, with TRBD1 as a possible D gene (6 bases). Germline loops: CDR1 SGHRS, CDR2 YFSETQ. The CDR3 totals 15 residues. CDR3 nucleotides: TGCGCCAGCAGCTTCGCGCCTCAGGGGACCGGGGAGCGGTTTTTT. Its translation: CASSFAPQGTGERFF.

In DNA form, the CDR3 reads TGTGCCAGCAGTCAGGGGACAGGGCGAGTTGGCTACACCTTC. This translates into CASSQGTGRVGYTF. The chain combines TRBV7-9 with TRBJ1-2; TRBD1 matches 9 bases. Trimming removed 6 bases from V and 7 bases from J; junction bases left unmatched: 9. This CDR3 is built from 14 residues. The germline V gene has CDR1 SEHNR and CDR2 FQNEAQ (reference sequence).

Comment on this clonotype: One junction end does not reproduce the germline sequence, and a read error may be involved. V is TRBV5-1 and J is TRBJ1-2, with D possibly being TRBD1 (5 bases). Germline V gene lookup returns CDR1 SGHRS and CDR2 YFSETQ. The CDR3 consists of 13 residues. This CDR3 is CASSLWGGEGYTF. In nucleotides, the CDR3 is TGTGCCAGCAGCTTATGGGGGGGGGAAGGCTACACCTTC.

The chain is built from TRBV7-2 and TRBJ2-1; weak D call: TRBD2 (6 bases). Trimming cost V 2 bases and J 2 bases, with 10 bases left between them. Germline CDR1 is SGHTA and CDR2 is FQGNSA. The CDR3 is 15 residues long. The CDR3 coding sequence is TGTGCCAGCAGCTTAACGGGGGTTGCCTACAATGAGCAGTTCTTC. Protein product: CASSLTGVAYNEQFF.

CDR3: CACGSWTGTNEKLFF. The DNA of the CDR3 is TGTGCCTGCGGGTCCTGGACAGGGACAAACGAAAAACTGTTTTTT. This rearrangement joins TRBV7-9 to TRBJ1-4; 8 positions agree with TRBD1. Trimming removed 11 bases from V and 8 bases from J; junction bases left unmatched: 16. This CDR3 has 15 residues. Germline CDR1 reads SEHNR; CDR2 reads FQNEAQ (reference sequence). The complete variable domain, with remaining parts taken from reference TRBV7-9 and TRBJ1-4, reads DTGVSQNPRHKITKRGQNVTFRCDPISEHNRLYWYRQTLGQGPEFLTYFQNEAQLEKSRLLSDRFSAERPKGSFSTLEIQRTEQGDSAMYLCACGSWTGTNEKLFFGSGTQLSVL.

In DNA, the CDR3 is TGTGCCAGCAGTGCCGACAGGGGAGGAGAGACCCAGTACTTC. Translation: CASSADRGGETQYF. This chain links TRBV25-1 with TRBJ2-7, with 8 bases fitting TRBD1. The tail of the sequence fits TRBJ2-5 better, so the J call may be wrong. The CDR3 totals 14 residues. In germline, CDR1 is MGHDK, CDR2 SYGVNS.

This clonotype was seen a few times. The V call is TRBV7-2, the J call TRBJ1-4, with 9 nucleotides matching TRBD1. Germline trimming cut 5 bases from V and 7 bases from J; bases unmatched to any gene: 2. Germline V gene data show CDR1 as SGHTA and CDR2 as FQGNSA. The length of the CDR3 is 13 residues. Written as DNA, the CDR3 is TGTGCCAGCAGCCCGGACAGGGGTGAAAAACTGTTTTTT. Its translation: CASSPDRGEKLFF.

This clonotype occurred a few times. One junction end does not reproduce the germline sequence, and a read error may be involved. The rearrangement links TRBV7-7 to TRBJ2-2, with D tentatively TRBD1 (6 bases). The CDR3 spans 16 residues. The V gene's germline CDR1 is SSHAT and CDR2 FNYEAQ (reference sequence). Written as DNA, the CDR3 is TGTGCTAGCAGCCCAACGGACAGACAGAACACCGGGGAGCTGTTTTTT. It codes for CASSPTDRQNTGELFF.